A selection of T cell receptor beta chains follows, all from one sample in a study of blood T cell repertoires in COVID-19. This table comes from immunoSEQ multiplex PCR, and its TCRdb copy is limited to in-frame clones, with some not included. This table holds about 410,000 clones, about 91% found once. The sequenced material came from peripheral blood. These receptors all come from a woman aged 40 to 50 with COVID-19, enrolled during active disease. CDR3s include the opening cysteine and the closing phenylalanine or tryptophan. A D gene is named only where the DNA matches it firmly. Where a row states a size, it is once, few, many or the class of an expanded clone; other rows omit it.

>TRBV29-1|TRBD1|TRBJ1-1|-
CSVETRDRGSAFF
TGCAGCGTTGAGACCCGGGACAGGGGATCGGCTTTCTTT
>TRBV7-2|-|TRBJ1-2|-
CASSHRGGGYGYTF
TGTGCCAGCAGCCACCGGGGGGGAGGCTATGGCTACACCTTC
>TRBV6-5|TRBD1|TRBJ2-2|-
CASGVRGLSTGELFF
TGTGCCAGCGGGGTCAGGGGGCTTAGCACCGGGGAGCTGTTTTTT
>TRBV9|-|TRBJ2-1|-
CASSEGLGDEQFF
TGTGCCAGCAGCGAAGGACTCGGCGATGAGCAGTTCTTC
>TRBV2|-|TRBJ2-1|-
CASSVGSQGRGNEQFF
TGTGCCAGCAGTGTAGGTTCACAGGGAAGAGGCAATGAGCAGTTCTTC
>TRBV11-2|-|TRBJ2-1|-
CASSLSGRRYEQFF
TGTGCCAGCAGCTTATCGGGGAGGAGGTATGAGCAGTTCTTC
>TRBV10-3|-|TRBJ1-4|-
CAIRGALDNEKLFF
TGTGCCATCAGAGGGGCGCTGGATAATGAAAAACTGTTTTTT
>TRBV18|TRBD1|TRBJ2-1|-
CASSPWDRVLGEQFF
TGTGCCAGCTCACCTTGGGACAGGGTGCTAGGTGAGCAGTTCTTC
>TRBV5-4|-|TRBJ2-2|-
CASSTTSSTGELFF
TGTGCCAGCAGCACGACTAGTAGCACCGGGGAGCTGTTTTTT
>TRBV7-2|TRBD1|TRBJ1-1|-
CASSLGQGVGTEAFF
TGTGCCAGCAGCCTCGGACAGGGGGTAGGAACTGAAGCTTTCTTT
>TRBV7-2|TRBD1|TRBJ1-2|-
CASSLLDRGFYGYTF
TGTGCCAGCAGCTTGCTGGACAGGGGTTTTTATGGCTACACCTTC
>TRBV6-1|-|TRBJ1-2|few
CASSELGGFDGYTF
TGTGCCAGCAGTGAATTAGGAGGGTTTGATGGCTACACCTTC
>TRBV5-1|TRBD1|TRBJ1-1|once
CASSFGPDRAPEAFF
TGCGCCAGCAGCTTTGGACCCGACAGGGCCCCTGAAGCTTTCTTT
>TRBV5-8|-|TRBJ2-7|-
CASSLRVEQYF
TGTGCCAGCAGCTTGCGGGTCGAGCAGTACTTC
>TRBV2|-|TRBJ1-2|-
CASSERGQGGGYTF
TGTGCCAGCAGTGAAAGAGGCCAGGGAGGAGGCTACACCTTC
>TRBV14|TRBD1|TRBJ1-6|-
CASSQGTGNNSPLHF
TGTGCCAGCAGCCAAGGGACAGGGAATAATTCACCCCTCCACTTT
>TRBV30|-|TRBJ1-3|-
CAWSVGRPSSGNTIYF
TGTGCCTGGAGTGTGGGCAGGCCAAGCTCTGGAAACACCATATATTTT
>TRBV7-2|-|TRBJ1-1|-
CAGRGRVNTEAFF
TGTGCCGGGAGGGGCAGGGTGAACACTGAAGCTTTCTTT
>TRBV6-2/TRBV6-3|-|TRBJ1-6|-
CASSYGSERSPLHF
TGTGCCAGCAGTTACGGTTCTGAGCGTTCACCCCTCCACTTT
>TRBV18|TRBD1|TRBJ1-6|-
CASSLGQGDNSPLHF
TGTGCCAGCTCACTCGGACAGGGTGATAATTCACCCCTCCACTTT
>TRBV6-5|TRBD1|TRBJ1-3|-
CASSYSRTGSGNTIYF
TGTGCCAGCAGTTACTCGAGGACAGGCTCTGGAAACACCATATATTTT
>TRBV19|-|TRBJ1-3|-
CASIDSGGSGNTIYF
TGTGCCAGTATCGACAGCGGGGGCTCCGGAAACACCATATATTTT
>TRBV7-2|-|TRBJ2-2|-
CASSFSLATGELFF
TGTGCCAGCAGCTTCTCGCTAGCGACCGGGGAGCTGTTTTTT
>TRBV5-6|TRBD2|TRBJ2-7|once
CASSPRPTSWGSYEQYF
TGTGCCAGCAGCCCACGCCCGACTAGCTGGGGGTCCTACGAGCAGTACTTC
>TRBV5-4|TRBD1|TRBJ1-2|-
CASSPGPPGQNYGYTF
TGTGCCAGCAGCCCCGGACCTCCGGGACAGAACTATGGCTACACCTTC
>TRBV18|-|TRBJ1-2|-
CASSPPPVNYGYTF
TGTGCCAGCTCACCACCTCCGGTTAACTATGGCTACACCTTC
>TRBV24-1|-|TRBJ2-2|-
CATSEASAGELFF
TGTGCCACCAGTGAAGCTAGCGCCGGGGAGCTGTTTTTT
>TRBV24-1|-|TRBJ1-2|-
CATSDNGQLYGYTF
TGTGCCACCAGTGATAACGGACAGCTCTATGGCTACACCTTC
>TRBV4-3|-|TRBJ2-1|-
CASSQGRGFNNEQFF
TGCGCCAGCAGCCAAGGGAGGGGTTTTAACAATGAGCAGTTCTTC
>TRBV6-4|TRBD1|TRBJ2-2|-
CASSENRGQAGELFF
TGTGCCAGCAGTGAGAACAGGGGGCAGGCCGGGGAGCTGTTTTTT
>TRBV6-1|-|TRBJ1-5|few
CASSEARSLGNQPQHF
TGTGCCAGCAGTGAAGCGAGGTCGTTAGGCAATCAGCCCCAGCATTTT
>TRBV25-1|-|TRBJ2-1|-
CASSDRLGGEQFF
TGTGCCAGCAGTGATCGGTTAGGAGGTGAGCAGTTCTTC
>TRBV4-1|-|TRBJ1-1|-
CASSRTQGVFEAFF
TGCGCCAGCAGCCGGACACAGGGTGTTTTTGAAGCTTTCTTT
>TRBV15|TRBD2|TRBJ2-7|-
CATSRVPGTISYEQYF
TGTGCCACCAGCAGGGTTCCCGGGACTATCAGCTACGAGCAGTACTTC
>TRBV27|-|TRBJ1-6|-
CASSLSVSYNSPLHF
TGTGCCAGCAGTTTATCCGTGTCCTATAATTCACCCCTCCACTTT
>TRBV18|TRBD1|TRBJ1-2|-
CASSSRVGGLYGYTF
TGTGCCAGCTCATCAAGAGTAGGGGGCTTGTATGGCTACACCTTC
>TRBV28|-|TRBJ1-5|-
CASSPVTLSNQPQHF
TGTGCCAGCAGTCCAGTGACTCTTAGCAATCAGCCCCAGCATTTT
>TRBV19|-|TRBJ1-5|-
CASSILQEGNQPQHF
TGTGCCAGTAGTATACTACAGGAAGGGAATCAGCCCCAGCATTTT
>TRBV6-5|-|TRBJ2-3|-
CASSYWDSRDTQYF
TGTGCCAGCAGTTACTGGGACTCGCGCGATACGCAGTATTTT
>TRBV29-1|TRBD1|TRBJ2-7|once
CSVGRQGATYEQYF
TGCAGCGTTGGGAGACAGGGGGCTACCTACGAGCAGTACTTC
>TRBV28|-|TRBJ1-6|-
CASSFRGNSPLHF
TGTGCCAGCAGTTTCAGGGGAAATTCACCCCTCCACTTT
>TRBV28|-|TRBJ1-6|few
CAIRGGGGGVSPLHF
TGTGCCATACGTGGTGGGGGGGGCGGCGTTTCACCCCTCCACTTT
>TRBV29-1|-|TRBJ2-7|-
CSVVGGAYEQYF
TGCAGCGTTGTAGGGGGGGCCTACGAGCAGTACTTC
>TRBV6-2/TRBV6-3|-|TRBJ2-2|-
CASSFVEGRGNTGELFF
TGTGCCAGCAGCTTCGTAGAGGGGCGGGGGAACACCGGGGAGCTGTTTTTT
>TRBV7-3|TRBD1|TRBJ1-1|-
CASSSTGPEGEAFF
TGTGCCAGCAGCTCGACAGGGCCGGAAGGTGAAGCTTTCTTT
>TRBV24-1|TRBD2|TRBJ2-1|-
CATSDMGLAGLNEQFF
TGTGCCACCAGTGATATGGGACTAGCGGGGCTCAATGAGCAGTTCTTC
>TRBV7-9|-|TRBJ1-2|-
CASSLRTGDGYTF
TGTGCCAGCAGCTTAAGGACGGGGGATGGCTACACCTTC
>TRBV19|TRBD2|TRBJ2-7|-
CASSKRGVQWEGSYEQYF
TGTGCCAGTAGTAAGCGGGGCGTGCAATGGGAGGGTTCCTACGAGCAGTACTTC
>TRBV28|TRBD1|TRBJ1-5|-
CASSPTGYNQPQHF
TGTGCCAGCAGTCCGACAGGGTACAATCAGCCCCAGCATTTT